These 26 T cell receptor beta chains were sequenced from one sample in a study of blood T cell repertoires in COVID-19. Profiled with immunoSEQ multiplex PCR; TCRdb holds only in-frame clones, not every one. The sample gives a few hundred thousand clones, 80% to 90% of which show up once; 7.1% is in the top ten. The sample consisted of peripheral blood. These receptors were obtained from a woman aged 55-69 years with COVID-19, enrolled during active disease.

The chain combines TRBV5-1 with TRBJ2-2; D is perhaps TRBD2 (6 bases). The CDR3 totals 15 residues. Germline CDR1 reads SGHRS; CDR2 reads YFSETQ. The germline V and J ends were trimmed by 2 bases and 1 base, with 9 bases remaining between them. CDR3 sequence reads: CASSLTGENTGELFF. DNA of the CDR3: TGCGCCAGCAGCTTAACGGGGGAGAACACCGGGGAGCTGTTTTTT.

V and J are TRBV2 and TRBJ2-1, with a weak D call TRBD1 (6 bases). CDR1 is SNHLY and CDR2 is FYNNEI in the germline V gene. The CDR3 has 14 amino acids. Trimming cost V 11 bases and J 9 bases, with 23 bases left between them. This CDR3 is CAVLRGTGGGEQFF. DNA of the CDR3: TGTGCCGTCCTTCGCGGTACTGGGGGCGGTGAGCAGTTCTTC.

This sequence joins TRBV3-1 (or the pseudogene TRBV3-2) and TRBJ2-3, with 9 positions matching TRBD2. The ends lost 0 bases at V and 4 bases at J; junction bases unmatched: 5. This CDR3 contains 16 residues. CDR1 is LGHDT and CDR2 is YNNKEL in the germline V gene (reference sequence). CDR3 sequence: CASSQDWRGGSDTQYF. DNA for the CDR3: TGTGCCAGCAGCCAAGATTGGCGGGGGGGATCAGATACGCAGTATTTT.

The chain links TRBV2 to TRBJ1-5, with D unclear. The CDR3 contains 14 residues. V gave up 2 bases and J gave up 4 bases, with 9 bases separating them. CDR1 and CDR2 (germline): SNHLY, FYNNEI. CDR3 in DNA: TGTGCCAGCAGTGAAAGGCAGGATAATCAGCCCCAGCATTTT. Protein product: CASSERQDNQPQHF.

Here the CDR3 DNA reads TGTGCCAGTAGTGAGGCCATGAACACTGAAGCTTTCTTT. It yields the protein CASSEAMNTEAFF. The chain links TRBV19 to TRBJ1-1; D is uncertain. The V end lost 5 bases, the J end lost 0 bases, and 7 bases lay between the germline ends. The CDR3 consists of 13 residues. Germline V lookup: CDR1 LNHDA, CDR2 SQIVND (reference sequence).

The rearrangement links TRBV9 to TRBJ1-1; a weak D match, TRBD1 (5 bases). The CDR3 is 15 amino acids. Trimming cost V 2 bases and J 3 bases, with 14 bases left between them. Germline CDR1 and CDR2: SGDLS and YYNGEE. In DNA, the CDR3 is TGTGCCAGCAGCGTGGAGGGGAGGGCGTACACTGAAGCTTTCTTT. It codes for CASSVEGRAYTEAFF.

J is TRBJ1-1 and V is TRBV7-2; the D is unclear. Deletions cut 5 bases from V and 7 bases from J, with 17 bases between. The CDR3 spans 14 residues. Germline V gene data show CDR1 as SGHTA and CDR2 as FQGNSA. CDR3 sequence: CASSPGFSGDEAFF. The CDR3 bases are TGTGCCAGCAGCCCCGGATTCTCGGGTGATGAAGCTTTCTTT. Using reference TRBV7-2 and TRBJ1-1 for the parts outside the CDR3, the full variable domain is GAGVSQSPSNKVTEKGKDVELRCDPISGHTALYWYRQSLGQGLEFLIYFQGNSAPDKSGLPSDRFSAERTGGSVSTLTIQRTQQEDSAVYLCASSPGFSGDEAFFGQGTRLTVV.

The chain joins TRBV9 to TRBJ2-2, with a possible D match to TRBD1 (6 bases). V gave up 3 bases and J gave up 0 bases, with 9 bases separating them. This CDR3 spans 15 amino acids. Germline lookup yields CDR1 SGDLS and CDR2 YYNGEE. CDR3 bases: TGTGCCAGCAGCGCCGGGACACCGAACACCGGGGAGCTGTTTTTT. It specifies CASSAGTPNTGELFF.

The chain has TRBV14 and TRBJ2-7, with D perhaps TRBD2 (5 bases). The CDR3 contains 13 residues. Germline loops: CDR1 SGHDN, CDR2 FVKESK. The V and J ends lost 1 base and 3 bases respectively, with 7 bases between them. CDR3 in amino acids: CASSQARGYEQYF. CDR3 DNA sequence: TGTGCCAGCAGCCAAGCACGGGGCTACGAGCAGTACTTC.

The V and J genes are TRBV10-3 and TRBJ2-3; 11 bases fit TRBD2. The CDR3 sequence is 16 residues long. V was clipped by 6 bases and J by 4 bases; unmatched bases: 9. Germline CDR1 and CDR2: ENHRY and SYGVKD. The CDR3 DNA follows: TGTGCCATCAGGGTTAATAGCGGGGGGGCCGCAGATACGCAGTATTTT. It specifies CAIRVNSGGAADTQYF.

V is TRBV3-1 (or the pseudogene TRBV3-2) and J is TRBJ2-5; D is unresolved. The CDR3 spans 12 residues. Trimming took 2 bases from V and 4 from J, leaving 5 bases between them. The germline gives CDR1 LGHDT, CDR2 YNNKEL (reference sequence). In DNA form, the CDR3 reads TGTGCCAGCAGCCAAATCCGAGAGACCCAGTACTTC. Protein: CASSQIRETQYF.

As to this clone: Distinct nucleotide sequences in the sample also encode this CDR3. The CDR3 DNA follows: TGTGCCAGCAGTCTCGGTAACTATGGCTACACCTTC. Protein: CASSLGNYGYTF. This rearrangement joins TRBV25-1 to TRBJ1-2, with D uncertain. Germline V gene sequence: CDR1 MGHDK, CDR2 SYGVNS. The CDR3 extends over 12 amino acids. Trimming shortened V by 5 bases and J by 1 base, and 5 bases separated the two germline ends.

This clone has just one count. The CDR3 sequence is CASGLKVDTGYTF. The DNA of the CDR3 is TGTGCCAGTGGGCTCAAAGTGGATACTGGCTACACCTTC. The rearrangement links TRBV19 to TRBJ1-2; D gene unclear. The CDR3 is made up of 13 amino acids. CDR1 and CDR2 (germline): LNHDA, SQIVND (reference sequence). Trimming stripped 8 bases from V and 7 bases from J, with 17 bases between. The full variable domain, its missing parts supplied by reference TRBV19 and TRBJ1-2, is DGGITQSPKYLFRKEGQNVTLSCEQNLNHDAMYWYRQDPGQGLRLIYYSQIVNDFQKGDIAEGYSVSREKKESFPLTVTSAQKNPTAFYLCASGLKVDTGYTFGSGTRLTVV.

The genes are TRBV10-3 and TRBJ1-2; D unclear. Deletions cut 6 bases from V and 8 bases from J, with 22 bases between. Germline V lookup: CDR1 ENHRY, CDR2 SYGVKD. This CDR3 is built from 15 residues. The CDR3 protein is CAISQQILNREGYTF. CDR3 nucleotide sequence: TGTGCCATCAGCCAACAGATACTTAATAGGGAGGGCTACACCTTC.

V usage is TRBV11-2 and J usage is TRBJ2-7, with TRBD1 identical over 9 bases. The CDR3 extends over 16 amino acids. The germline V gene encodes CDR1 SGHAT and CDR2 FQNNGV. Losses at the gene ends were 4 bases for V and 3 bases for J; bases not matched to a gene: 10. CDR3 DNA sequence: TGTGCCAGCAGCTCCCTTGGCGGGGACAGGGACTACGAGCAGTACTTC. Translated, it gives CASSSLGGDRDYEQYF.

This sequence joins TRBV25-1 and TRBJ1-2; D unclear. The germline gives CDR1 MGHDK, CDR2 SYGVNS. Trimming removed 5 bases at V and 6 bases at J, with 13 bases between. The CDR3 extends over 13 amino acids. The CDR3 loop reads CASSRLGSNGYTF. In DNA, the CDR3 is TGTGCCAGCAGTAGACTAGGATCTAATGGCTACACCTTC.

This chain links TRBV13 with TRBJ2-1; 8 nucleotides align to TRBD2. Germline V gene sequence: CDR1 PRHDT, CDR2 FYEKMQ (reference sequence). With 5 bases clipped from V and 9 bases from J, the junction kept 9 bases outside the gene matches. The CDR3 covers 14 residues. CDR3 amino acids: CASSNRGSGVEQFF. The CDR3 DNA sequence: TGTGCCAGCAGCAATCGTGGTAGCGGGGTTGAGCAGTTCTTC.

This clone showed up just a few times. The gene calls are TRBV6-2 or TRBV6-3 and TRBJ2-4; a possible D gene is TRBD1 (6 bases). The CDR3 runs to 16 residues. The V end was cut by 6 bases, the J end by 0 bases, with 15 bases between. Germline V gives CDR1 MNHEY, CDR2 SVGEGT. CDR3 residues: CASSPDRQIAKNIQYF. For the CDR3, the DNA is TGTGCCAGCAGCCCGGACAGACAGATAGCCAAAAACATTCAGTACTTC.

This chain joins TRBV3-1 (or the pseudogene TRBV3-2) and TRBJ2-3; tentative D call: TRBD2 (5 bases). V shed 6 bases and J shed 7 bases, with 11 bases lying between them. Germline-derived CDR1 and CDR2 are LGHDT and YNNKEL (reference sequence). The CDR3 is 12 residues long. The CDR3 DNA is TGTGCCAGCAGTCCACTAGGCCATACGCAGTATTTT. This sequence encodes CASSPLGHTQYF.

For this clone: The same CDR3 also results from other DNA sequences found in this sample. The chain has TRBV2 and TRBJ2-3; D may be TRBD1 (5 bases). There are 12 residues in the CDR3. Germline V gene data show CDR1 as SNHLY and CDR2 as FYNNEI. V was trimmed by 6 bases and J by 4 bases, leaving 8 bases between them. In nucleotides, the CDR3 is TGTGCCAGCAGGCAGGGCGCAGATACGCAGTATTTT. It encodes CASRQGADTQYF.

This chain uses TRBV19 with TRBJ2-5; TRBD2 matches 11 bases. The germline V gene encodes CDR1 LNHDA and CDR2 SQIVND (reference sequence). The V gene end was trimmed by 7 bases and the J gene end by 5 bases; junction bases not matched to a gene: 9. There are 15 residues in the CDR3. The CDR3, as DNA: TGTGCCAGTAAGGGTAGCGGGGGGGCCCGTGAGACCCAGTACTTC. This gives the protein CASKGSGGARETQYF.

The gene calls are TRBV7-9 and TRBJ1-6, with TRBD1 matching 8 bases. The trim removed 6 bases at V and 6 bases at J, leaving 7 bases unmatched. Germline V gene lookup returns CDR1 SEHNR and CDR2 FQNEAQ (reference sequence). The CDR3 runs 15 residues. The CDR3 loop reads CASRQDRGINSPLHF. The CDR3 nucleotides are TGTGCCAGCAGACAAGACAGGGGTATTAATTCACCCCTCCACTTT.

This clone has just one count. The CDR3 loop is CASSPQGPFGTGELFF. CDR3 nucleotide sequence: TGTGCCAGCAGCCCACAGGGTCCCTTCGGCACCGGGGAGCTGTTTTTT. V is TRBV5-6 and J is TRBJ2-2, with a tentative D call TRBD1 (6 bases). The CDR3 covers 16 residues. Germline CDR1 SGHDT, CDR2 YYEEEE. V was trimmed by 4 bases and J by 4 bases, leaving 17 bases between them.

The V gene is TRBV6-5, the J gene TRBJ1-5; 10 nucleotides line up with TRBD1. The V gene end was trimmed by 8 bases and the J gene end by 3 bases; junction bases not matched to a gene: 4. The CDR3 is made up of 14 amino acids. Germline CDR1 reads MNHEY; CDR2 reads SVGAGI. CDR3 amino acids: CASGTGVFNQPQHF. In nucleotides, the CDR3 is TGTGCCAGCGGGACAGGGGTGTTCAATCAGCCCCAGCATTTT.

The chain recombines TRBV2 with TRBJ1-2; 7 positions agree with TRBD1. J gave up 2 bases and V 2 bases, and 2 bases lay outside the gene matches. The CDR3 runs to 14 residues. Germline CDR1 SNHLY, CDR2 FYNNEI. This chain's CDR3 is CASSETGANYGYTF. The CDR3 DNA sequence: TGTGCCAGCAGTGAAACAGGGGCCAACTATGGCTACACCTTC.

The chain is built from TRBV6-5 and TRBJ1-5, with D perhaps matching TRBD1 (6 bases). Germline CDR1 MNHEY, CDR2 SVGAGI. The length of the CDR3 is 15 residues. The germline V and J ends were trimmed by 0 bases and 4 bases, with 10 bases remaining between them. CDR3 in DNA: TGTGCCAGCAGTTACTCAGAGGGGGGGAATCAGCCCCAGCATTTT. Translated: CASSYSEGGNQPQHF.